This is a list of T cell receptor beta chains from one sample in a study of blood T cell repertoires in COVID-19. Clones were sequenced by immunoSEQ multiplex PCR, and TCRdb holds only the in-frame ones, with some missing. The table records under 70,000 clones, approximately 90% of them present only once. Sequences were obtained from PBMCs or T cells enriched from blood (not recorded which). The receptors were gathered from a woman in her 40s who had recovered from COVID-19. Both conserved end residues are part of each CDR3. D genes are given only for firm matches. Expanded clones are given a class, and other clones once, few, many or no size at all.

CDR3: CASSDRTGWTYNEQFF
DNA: TGCGCCAGCAGCGACCGGACAGGGTGGACCTACAATGAGCAGTTCTTC
size: once
J: TRBJ2-1
D: TRBD1
V: TRBV4-1

CDR3: CASRSGRETQYF
DNA: TGTGCCAGCAGGTCGGGGAGGGAGACCCAGTACTTC
size: .
J: TRBJ2-5
D: .
V: TRBV2

CDR3: CASSPKGAGVRDSNQPQHF
DNA: TGTGCCAGCAGCCCAAAGGGGGCTGGGGTTCGGGATAGCAATCAGCCCCAGCATTTT
size: .
J: TRBJ1-5
D: TRBD1
V: TRBV14

CDR3: CASSYPPGQPYEQYF
DNA: TGTGCCAGCAGTTATCCTCCGGGACAGCCCTACGAGCAGTACTTC
size: .
J: TRBJ2-7
D: TRBD1
V: TRBV11-2

CDR3: CASSLGAARVPSSGNTIYF
DNA: TGCGCCAGCAGCTTGGGCGCTGCCCGGGTACCGTCCTCTGGAAACACCATATATTTT
size: once
J: TRBJ1-3
D: .
V: TRBV5-1

CDR3: CASSPRDGSQETQYF
DNA: TGCGCCAGCAGCCCTAGAGACGGATCGCAAGAGACCCAGTACTTC
size: .
J: TRBJ2-5
D: .
V: TRBV5-1

CDR3: CASSIQGTYEQYF
DNA: TGTGCCAGTAGTATACAGGGGACCTACGAGCAGTACTTC
size: .
J: TRBJ2-7
D: .
V: TRBV19

CDR3: CASSQAPGFWPEKLFF
DNA: TGCGCCAGCAGCCAAGCACCGGGTTTCTGGCCGGAAAAACTGTTTTTT
size: .
J: TRBJ1-4
D: .
V: TRBV4-1

CDR3: CASSPSGGRDYGYTF
DNA: TGTGCCAGCAGCCCCAGTGGAGGTCGGGACTATGGCTACACCTTC
size: .
J: TRBJ1-2
D: .
V: TRBV7-3

CDR3: CAISESKGTGSNEKLFF
DNA: TGTGCCATCAGTGAGTCGAAGGGCACAGGCTCCAATGAAAAACTGTTTTTT
size: .
J: TRBJ1-4
D: .
V: TRBV10-3

CDR3: CASSPPGSLDIQYF
DNA: TGTGCCAGCAGCCCCCCGGGATCCTTGGACATTCAGTACTTC
size: .
J: TRBJ2-4
D: .
V: TRBV11-2

CDR3: CASSQVVAGGPDTQYF
DNA: TGCGCCAGCAGCCAAGTAGTAGCGGGAGGTCCAGATACGCAGTATTTT
size: .
J: TRBJ2-3
D: TRBD2
V: TRBV4-1

CDR3: CASSLRGDTQYF
DNA: TGCGCCAGCAGCTTGAGGGGAGATACGCAGTATTTT
size: .
J: TRBJ2-3
D: .
V: TRBV5-1

CDR3: CASRQLGTRNSPLHF
DNA: TGTGCCAGCAGGCAACTAGGCACTCGTAATTCACCCCTCCACTTT
size: few
J: TRBJ1-6
D: .
V: TRBV6-5

CDR3: CASSEAYRGLQETQYF
DNA: TGTGCCAGCAGTGAAGCGTACAGGGGGCTCCAAGAGACCCAGTACTTC
size: .
J: TRBJ2-5
D: TRBD1
V: TRBV2

CDR3: CASSSGQGARTGELFF
DNA: TGCGCCAGCAGCTCCGGACAGGGGGCGCGCACCGGGGAGCTGTTTTTT
size: .
J: TRBJ2-2
D: TRBD1
V: TRBV5-1

CDR3: CASSTDRDRTYEQYF
DNA: TGTGCCAGCAGTACGGACCGGGACAGGACTTACGAGCAGTACTTC
size: .
J: TRBJ2-7
D: TRBD1
V: TRBV27

CDR3: CASSGRLAGGTDTQYF
DNA: TGTGCCAGCAGTGGAAGACTAGCGGGGGGTACAGATACGCAGTATTTT
size: .
J: TRBJ2-3
D: TRBD2
V: TRBV6-1

CDR3: CASKDGSVDTQYF
DNA: TGTGCCAGCAAGGATGGTAGCGTAGATACGCAGTATTTT
size: few
J: TRBJ2-3
D: .
V: TRBV12-3/TRBV12-4

CDR3: CASSPVSGKLFF
DNA: TGTGCCAGCTCACCTGTTTCAGGGAAACTGTTTTTT
size: .
J: TRBJ1-4
D: .
V: TRBV18

CDR3: CASSSGLAGGPGDTQYF
DNA: TGTGCCAGCAGCTCGGGACTAGCGGGGGGGCCAGGTGATACGCAGTATTTT
size: .
J: TRBJ2-3
D: TRBD2
V: TRBV7-6

CDR3: CASSELQVPQETQYF
DNA: TGTGCCAGCAGCGAGCTTCAGGTTCCCCAAGAGACCCAGTACTTC
size: .
J: TRBJ2-5
D: .
V: TRBV9

CDR3: CASSLRQISSYEQYF
DNA: TGTGCCAGCAGCTTAAGACAGATAAGCTCCTACGAGCAGTACTTC
size: .
J: TRBJ2-7
D: .
V: TRBV7-8

CDR3: CASSDRLAGDNEQFF
DNA: TGTGCCAGCAGTGATCGCCTAGCGGGAGATAATGAGCAGTTCTTC
size: .
J: TRBJ2-1
D: TRBD2
V: TRBV6-4

CDR3: CATSREGQMDTEAFF
DNA: TGTGCCACCAGCAGGGAGGGACAGATGGACACTGAAGCTTTCTTT
size: .
J: TRBJ1-1
D: TRBD1
V: TRBV15

CDR3: CASSPVARATEAFF
DNA: TGTGCCAGCAGTCCGGTGGCCAGGGCCACTGAAGCTTTCTTT
size: few
J: TRBJ1-1
D: .
V: TRBV5-4

CDR3: CASSFGGGGGETQYF
DNA: TGTGCCAGCAGCTTTGGAGGAGGGGGGGGAGAGACCCAGTACTTC
size: .
J: TRBJ2-5
D: .
V: TRBV7-9

CDR3: CASSQRSSGPSSYNEQFF
DNA: TGTGCCAGCAGCCAGCGGAGTAGCGGTCCGAGCTCCTACAATGAGCAGTTCTTC
size: .
J: TRBJ2-1
D: .
V: TRBV11-3

CDR3: CSVARRGLDYGYTF
DNA: TGCAGCGTAGCCCGGCGAGGTTTGGACTATGGCTACACCTTC
size: .
J: TRBJ1-2
D: .
V: TRBV29-1

CDR3: CASRATGGTGEKLFF
DNA: TGCGCCAGCAGGGCTACAGGGGGCACGGGTGAAAAACTGTTTTTT
size: .
J: TRBJ1-4
D: TRBD1
V: TRBV10-2

CDR3: CASSYRGARNEQFF
DNA: TGTGCCAGCAGCTACAGGGGTGCACGGAATGAGCAGTTCTTC
size: .
J: TRBJ2-1
D: TRBD1
V: TRBV6-5

CDR3: CASSSPTGSYEQYF
DNA: TGTGCCAGCAGTAGCCCGACAGGGTCTTACGAGCAGTACTTC
size: once
J: TRBJ2-7
D: TRBD1
V: TRBV25-1

CDR3: CASTVTGGYGYTF
DNA: TGTGCCAGCACGGTGACAGGGGGATATGGCTACACCTTC
size: .
J: TRBJ1-2
D: TRBD1
V: TRBV9

CDR3: CAISAGDTEAFF
DNA: TGTGCCATCAGTGCCGGGGACACTGAAGCTTTCTTT
size: .
J: TRBJ1-1
D: .
V: TRBV10-3

CDR3: CASSIFAGQLAKNIQYF
DNA: TGTGCCAGTAGTATTTTTGCCGGACAGTTAGCCAAAAACATTCAGTACTTC
size: .
J: TRBJ2-4
D: .
V: TRBV19

CDR3: CASSQVAGYEQYF
DNA: TGTGCCAGCAGCCAAGTCGCCGGCTACGAGCAGTACTTC
size: .
J: TRBJ2-7
D: .
V: TRBV3-1/TRBV3-2

CDR3: CASSHEGGSLTDTQYF
DNA: TGTGCCAGCAGCCATGAGGGAGGAAGCCTCACAGATACGCAGTATTTT
size: .
J: TRBJ2-3
D: .
V: TRBV9

CDR3: CASSQVLGGVNTEAFF
DNA: TGTGCCAGCAGCCAGGTCCTTGGGGGGGTGAACACTGAAGCTTTCTTT
size: .
J: TRBJ1-1
D: .
V: TRBV4-2

CDR3: CAISESRTSGFQETQYF
DNA: TGTGCCATCAGTGAGTCTAGGACTAGCGGGTTCCAAGAGACCCAGTACTTC
size: .
J: TRBJ2-5
D: TRBD2
V: TRBV10-3

CDR3: CAIRPTGNTNQPQHF
DNA: TGTGCCATCAGACCGACAGGGAACACCAATCAGCCCCAGCATTTT
size: .
J: TRBJ1-5
D: TRBD1
V: TRBV10-3

CDR3: CASMAEKRTGDTEAFF
DNA: TGTGCCAGTATGGCGGAGAAACGGACAGGGGACACTGAAGCTTTCTTT
size: once
J: TRBJ1-1
D: TRBD1
V: TRBV19

CDR3: CASSLVRANTGELFF
DNA: TGCGCCAGCAGCTTGGTTCGAGCCAACACCGGGGAGCTGTTTTTT
size: .
J: TRBJ2-2
D: .
V: TRBV5-1